This TCR beta chain comes out of a study of T cell responses to AZD1222 COVID-19 vaccine. V shed 10 bases and J 2 bases; nucleotides not matched to a gene: 10. Germline CDR1 reads LNHDA; CDR2 reads SQIVND (reference sequence). This CDR3 is built from 14 residues. Data came from immunoSEQ multiplex PCR; TCRdb stores just in-frame clones and leaves some out. The sample yields approximately 140,000 clones, just over 90% seen once. The J gene is TRBJ1-1, the V gene TRBV19; TRBD1 aligns across 7 bases. Source: peripheral blood, taken on day 0 of MenACWY control vaccination. The origin of this receptor is an adult in good health. The CDR3 is CATATGATNTEAFF. DNA of the CDR3: TGTGCCACCGCCACAGGGGCCACCAACACTGAAGCTTTCTTT.